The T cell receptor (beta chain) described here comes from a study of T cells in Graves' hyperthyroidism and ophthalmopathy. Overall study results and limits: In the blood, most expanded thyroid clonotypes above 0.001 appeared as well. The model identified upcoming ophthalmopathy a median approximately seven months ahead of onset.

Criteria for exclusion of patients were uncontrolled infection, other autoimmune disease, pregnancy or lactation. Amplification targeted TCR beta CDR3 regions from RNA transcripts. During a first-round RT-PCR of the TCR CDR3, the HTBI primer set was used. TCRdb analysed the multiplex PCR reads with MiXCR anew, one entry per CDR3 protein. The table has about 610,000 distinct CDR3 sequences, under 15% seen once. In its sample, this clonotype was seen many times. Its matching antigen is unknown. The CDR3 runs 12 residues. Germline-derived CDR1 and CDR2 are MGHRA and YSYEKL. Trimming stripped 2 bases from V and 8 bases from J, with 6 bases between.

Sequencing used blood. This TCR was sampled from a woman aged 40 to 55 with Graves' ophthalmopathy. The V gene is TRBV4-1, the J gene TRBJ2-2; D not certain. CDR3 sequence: CASSQNWGELFF. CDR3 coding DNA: TGCGCCAGCAGCCAAAACTGGGGGGAGCTGTTTTTT.